This is a list of T cell receptor beta chains from one sample in a study of shared T cell receptors in the human thymus. Libraries were prepared by immunoSEQ multiplex PCR; TCRdb keeps only in-frame clonotypes and omits some of them. The profile covers some 700,000 clones, with roughly 90% appearing a single time and 0.0095% to 0.012% taken by the ten largest. Separately, the same data were catalogued under a study of human thymus T cells.

The sequenced sample consisted of thymocytes. These receptors were collected from a boy less than two years old with a congenital heart defect. The CDR3 runs from the conserved cysteine through the conserved F or W. The D gene is left open where the match is weak. Size tells how often a clone was seen (once, few, many) or the class of an expanded clone, and some rows leave it out.

clone_size | j_call | v_call | d_call | cdr3_nt | cdr3_aa
. | TRBJ2-2 | TRBV29-1 | . | TGCAGCGTTCCTTCGGGCACCGGGGAGCTGTTTTTT | CSVPSGTGELFF
. | TRBJ2-1 | TRBV6-1 | . | TGTGCCAGCAGTGAGGACTTGGGCCCCAATGAGCAGTTCTTC | CASSEDLGPNEQFF
once | TRBJ2-1 | TRBV6-5 | . | TGTGCCAGCAGTTACTCGCGCGGGAATTCCTACAATGAGCAGTTCTTC | CASSYSRGNSYNEQFF
once | TRBJ2-1 | TRBV11-2 | TRBD2 | TGTGCCAGCAGGCGGGACGGTACGGCGGGAGTCCGCAATGAGCAGTTCTTC | CASRRDGTAGVRNEQFF
. | TRBJ1-4 | TRBV28 | TRBD1 | TGTGCCAGCAGTTCATATGACAGGGGAAGGGGAAAACTGTTTTTT | CASSSYDRGRGKLFF
. | TRBJ2-2 | TRBV28 | . | TGTGCCAGCAGTCTCCTCCCTAGCGCCGGGGAGCTGTTTTTT | CASSLLPSAGELFF
. | TRBJ2-7 | TRBV11-3 | . | TGTGCCAGCAGCCACGTGGCCACCTACGAGCAGTACTTC | CASSHVATYEQYF
. | TRBJ2-7 | TRBV7-2 | . | TGTGCCAGCAGCTTAGGGACCTCGGAGCGGCCCTCCTACGAGCAGTACTTC | CASSLGTSERPSYEQYF
. | TRBJ2-1 | TRBV15 | . | TGTGCCACCAGCAGAGAGCCCGGACAGTACTCCTACAATGAGCAGTTCTTC | CATSREPGQYSYNEQFF
. | TRBJ1-5 | TRBV27 | TRBD1 | TGTGCCAGCCGACAGGGGAGCAATCAGCCCCAGCATTTT | CASRQGSNQPQHF
. | TRBJ2-7 | TRBV6-1 | TRBD2 | TGTGCCAGCAGAAGGACGGGGACTAGCGGCTACGAGCAGTACTTC | CASRRTGTSGYEQYF
. | TRBJ2-7 | TRBV2 | TRBD1 | TGTGCCAGCACCCCAGACAGGGGGTTTTCCTACGAGCAGTACTTC | CASTPDRGFSYEQYF
once | TRBJ2-3 | TRBV2 | . | TGTGCCAGCAGTGGTGGGAGGTGGACAGATACGCAGTATTTT | CASSGGRWTDTQYF
. | TRBJ2-7 | TRBV2 | TRBD1 | TGTGCCAGCATCGCCCTCCCAGTACAGGGGCCCCACGAGCAGTACTTC | CASIALPVQGPHEQYF
. | TRBJ2-3 | TRBV30 | TRBD2 | TGTGCCTGGAGGCCTCCGAGGCAGCGGGAGGGCACAGATACGCAGTATTTT | CAWRPPRQREGTDTQYF
. | TRBJ1-3 | TRBV6-5 | TRBD1 | TGTGCCAGCAGTTCGGACAGGGCAATCTCTGGAAACACCATATATTTT | CASSSDRAISGNTIYF
. | TRBJ1-5 | TRBV19 | . | TGTGCCAGTAGTATGACGCAGGTCCCCAATCAGCCCCAGCATTTT | CASSMTQVPNQPQHF
. | TRBJ2-1 | TRBV20-1 | . | TGCAGGGCGGGGCATGAGCAGTTCTTC | CRAGHEQFF
. | TRBJ1-1 | TRBV7-8 | . | TGTGCCAGCAGTTGGCTGTACGGAGTCCGAAACAACACTGAAGCTTTCTTT | CASSWLYGVRNNTEAFF
. | TRBJ2-7 | TRBV7-9 | . | TGTGCCAGCAGCCCAGGCCCTCTAGCAGTCGAGCAGTACTTC | CASSPGPLAVEQYF
. | TRBJ2-1 | TRBV6-1 | TRBD2 | TGTGCCAGCAGTGAGAGGGCTAGCGGGAGCCATGAGCAGTTCTTC | CASSERASGSHEQFF
. | TRBJ2-7 | TRBV18 | TRBD2 | TGTGCCAGCTCACCGGCGGGAGGGAGTTCCTACGAGCAGTACTTC | CASSPAGGSSYEQYF
. | TRBJ2-2 | TRBV5-8 | TRBD2 | TGTGCCAGCAGCTGGACTAGCGGGAGTGCGGGAGCCGGGGAGCTGTTTTTT | CASSWTSGSAGAGELFF
. | TRBJ2-6 | TRBV5-1 | . | TGCGCCAGCAGCTTGGGGGCAGGGAACTCTGGGGCCAACGTCCTGACTTTC | CASSLGAGNSGANVLTF
. | TRBJ2-2 | TRBV10-1 | TRBD1 | TGCGCCAGCAGTGAGCTTGGGACAGGGTCCACCGGGGAGCTGTTTTTT | CASSELGTGSTGELFF
. | TRBJ2-7 | TRBV5-6 | TRBD1 | TGTGCCAGCATTCACCGGGACAGGGAGGCCTACGAGCAGTACTTC | CASIHRDREAYEQYF
. | TRBJ1-4 | TRBV5-1 | TRBD1 | TGCGCCAGCAGCGGGGACAGGGCGGACGAAAAACTGTTTTTT | CASSGDRADEKLFF
few | TRBJ2-5 | TRBV4-3 | . | TGCGCCAGCAGCCAAGATAAGCGGAGGGAGACCCAGTACTTC | CASSQDKRRETQYF
. | TRBJ2-4 | TRBV5-1 | . | TGCGCCAGCGCAGAATCCGCCAAAAACATTCAGTACTTC | CASAESAKNIQYF
. | TRBJ1-5 | TRBV12-5 | TRBD1 | TGTGCTAGTGGTTTGGCCCAGGGGGAACAGGGGAGCAATAAGCATTTT | CASGLAQGEQGSNKHF
. | TRBJ2-7 | TRBV7-9 | . | TGTGCCAGCAGCCCCAGGGCCCCCTACGAGCAGTACTTC | CASSPRAPYEQYF
. | TRBJ2-1 | TRBV5-1 | . | TGCGCCAGCAGCTTGGCCGGTGGACTCTACAATGAGCAGTTCTTC | CASSLAGGLYNEQFF
. | TRBJ2-7 | TRBV27 | . | TGTGCCAGCAGTACCCGGACCAGCCCCTTGGGGCAGCAGTACTTC | CASSTRTSPLGQQYF
. | TRBJ2-5 | TRBV11-1 | TRBD1 | TGTGCCAGCAGCTACAGGGGGAGGAGGAAGACCCAGTACTTC | CASSYRGRRKTQYF
once | TRBJ2-1 | TRBV2 | TRBD2 | TGTGCCAGCAGTCCTGGGACTAGCGGGACCAATGAGCAGTTCTTC | CASSPGTSGTNEQFF
. | TRBJ2-1 | TRBV14 | . | TGTGCCAGCAGCCAAGGTCGCCGGAGGGGAGCATCCTACAATGAGCAGTTCTTC | CASSQGRRRGASYNEQFF
once | TRBJ2-2 | TRBV9 | . | TGTGCCAGCAGCCTCGACTCGAACACCGGGGAGCTGTTTTTT | CASSLDSNTGELFF
. | TRBJ2-7 | TRBV14 | TRBD1 | TGTGCCAGCAGCCAACGCGCCCTGCACAGGGGACCCCGCTACGAGCAGTACTTC | CASSQRALHRGPRYEQYF
. | TRBJ2-2 | TRBV5-1 | TRBD2 | TGCGCCAGCAGCTGGGGGAGCGGGAGCGCGACCGGGGAGCTGTTTTTT | CASSWGSGSATGELFF
once | TRBJ1-4 | TRBV9 | TRBD1 | TGTGCCAGCAGCGTAGGGGGTGACAGGGATGGTAATGAAAAACTGTTTTTT | CASSVGGDRDGNEKLFF
. | TRBJ2-3 | TRBV29-1 | . | TGCAGCGTGCCCTGGGCTAGCACAGATACGCAGTATTTT | CSVPWASTDTQYF
few | TRBJ1-2 | TRBV4-3 | . | TGCGCCAGCAGCCGAGGACAGAACTATGGCTACACCTTC | CASSRGQNYGYTF